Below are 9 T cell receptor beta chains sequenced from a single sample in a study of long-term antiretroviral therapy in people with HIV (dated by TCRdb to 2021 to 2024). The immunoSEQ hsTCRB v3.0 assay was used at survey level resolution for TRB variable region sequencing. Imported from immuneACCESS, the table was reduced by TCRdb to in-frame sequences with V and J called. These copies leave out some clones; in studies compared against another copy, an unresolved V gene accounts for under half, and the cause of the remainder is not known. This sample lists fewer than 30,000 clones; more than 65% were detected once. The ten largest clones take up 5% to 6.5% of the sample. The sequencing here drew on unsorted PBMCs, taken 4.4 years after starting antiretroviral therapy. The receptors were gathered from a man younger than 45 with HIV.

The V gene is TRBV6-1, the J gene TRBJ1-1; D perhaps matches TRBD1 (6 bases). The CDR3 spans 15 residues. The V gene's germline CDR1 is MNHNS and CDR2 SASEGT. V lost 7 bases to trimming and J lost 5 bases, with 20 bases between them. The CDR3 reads CASTGIGGAETEAFF. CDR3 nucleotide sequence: TGTGCCAGCACCGGAATTGGGGGCGCGGAGACTGAAGCTTTCTTT.

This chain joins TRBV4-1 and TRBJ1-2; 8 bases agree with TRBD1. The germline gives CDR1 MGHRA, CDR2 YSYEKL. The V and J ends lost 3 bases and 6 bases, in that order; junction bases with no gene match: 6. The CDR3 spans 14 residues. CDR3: CASSQSQGADGYTF. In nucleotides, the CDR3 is TGCGCCAGCAGCCAGAGCCAGGGGGCAGATGGCTACACCTTC.

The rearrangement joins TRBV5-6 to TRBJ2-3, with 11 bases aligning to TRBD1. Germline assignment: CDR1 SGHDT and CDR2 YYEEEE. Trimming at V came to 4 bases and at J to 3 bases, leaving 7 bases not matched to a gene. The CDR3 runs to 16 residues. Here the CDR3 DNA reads TGTGCCAGCAGCCCGGGACAGGGGGTTCGAACAGATACGCAGTATTTT. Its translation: CASSPGQGVRTDTQYF.

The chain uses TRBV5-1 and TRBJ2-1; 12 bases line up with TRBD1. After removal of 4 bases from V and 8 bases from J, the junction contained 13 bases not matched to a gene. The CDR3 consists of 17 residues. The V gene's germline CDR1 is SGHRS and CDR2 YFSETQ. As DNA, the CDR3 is TGCGCCAGCAGCCTCCCGTCGGGACAGGGGGCGCGGGATGAGCAGTTCTTC. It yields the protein CASSLPSGQGARDEQFF.

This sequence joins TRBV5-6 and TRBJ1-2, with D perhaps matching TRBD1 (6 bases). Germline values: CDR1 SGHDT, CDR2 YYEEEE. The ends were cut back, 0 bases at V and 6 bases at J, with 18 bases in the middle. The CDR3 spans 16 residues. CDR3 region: CASSLGYGTGADGYTF. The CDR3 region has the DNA TGTGCCAGCAGCTTGGGTTATGGGACGGGGGCAGATGGCTACACCTTC.

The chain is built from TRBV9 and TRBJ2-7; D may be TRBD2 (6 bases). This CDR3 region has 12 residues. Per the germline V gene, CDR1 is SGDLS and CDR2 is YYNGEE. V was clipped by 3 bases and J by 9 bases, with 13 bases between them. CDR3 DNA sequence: TGTGCCAGCAGCGAAACGGGACTTAGGCAGTACTTC. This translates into CASSETGLRQYF.

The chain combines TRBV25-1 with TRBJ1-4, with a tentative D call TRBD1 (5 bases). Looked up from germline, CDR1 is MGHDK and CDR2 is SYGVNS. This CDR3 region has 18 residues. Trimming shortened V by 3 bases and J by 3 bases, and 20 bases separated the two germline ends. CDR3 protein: CASSDRAGMHAPNEKLFF. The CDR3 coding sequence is TGTGCCAGCAGTGACAGGGCGGGTATGCATGCGCCTAATGAAAAACTGTTTTTT. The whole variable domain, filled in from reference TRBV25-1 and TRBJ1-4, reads EADIYQTPRYLVIGTGKKITLECSQTMGHDKMYWYQQDPGMELHLIHYSYGVNSTEKGDLSSESTVSRIRTEHFPLTLESARPSHTSQYLCASSDRAGMHAPNEKLFFGSGTQLSVL.

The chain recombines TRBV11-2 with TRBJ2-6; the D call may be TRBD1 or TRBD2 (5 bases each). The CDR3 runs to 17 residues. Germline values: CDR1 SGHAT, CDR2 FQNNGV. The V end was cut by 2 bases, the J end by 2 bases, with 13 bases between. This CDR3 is CASSLNRGSPGANVLTF. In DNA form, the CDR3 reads TGTGCCAGCAGCTTAAACCGGGGCAGCCCTGGGGCCAACGTCCTGACTTTC.

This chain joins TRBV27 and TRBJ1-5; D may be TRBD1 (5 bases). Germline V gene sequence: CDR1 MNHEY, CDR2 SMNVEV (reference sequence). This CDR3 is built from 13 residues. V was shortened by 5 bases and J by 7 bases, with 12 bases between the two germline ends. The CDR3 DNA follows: TGTGCCAGCAGTACGGCCTGGGGGCAGCCCCAGCATTTT. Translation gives CASSTAWGQPQHF.